This T cell receptor (beta chain) emerged from a study of cytomegalovirus exposure and HLA in healthy donors. At the level of the study: Membership in the Caucasian-associated ancestry cluster was found for around 81% of a few hundred genotyped donors.

To note about this clone: The junction departs from the called germline gene at one end, perhaps through a read error.

A multiplex PCR was run with 60 Vbeta primers and 13 Jbeta primers. Clones were read by immunoSEQ multiplex PCR, and TCRdb kept only the in-frame ones, dropping some. Seen here are 200,000 to 250,000 clones, 65% to 90% observed once, and the top ten hold about 1.4%. The sequence derives from a girl aged 10-17 years in good health and CMV-seronegative. Sequencing used PBMCs.

CDR3 residues: CASSEGTRGPGELFF. In DNA, the CDR3 is TGTGCCAGCAGCGAAGGGACTAGAGGGCCCGGGGAGCTGTTTTTT. V is TRBV6-1 and J is TRBJ2-2; 8 positions match TRBD2. In germline, CDR1 is MNHNS, CDR2 SASEGT. The CDR3 has 15 residues.